Listed here are 7 T cell receptor beta chains from one sample, sequenced in a study of cytomegalovirus exposure and HLA in healthy donors. The PCR contained 60 Vbeta and 13 Jbeta primers. Some clones are missing from TCRdb's copy, which holds only in-frame ones; the method was immunoSEQ multiplex PCR. This table has some 130,000 clones, less than 80% appearing once. The specimen sequenced was PBMCs. The receptors originated from a man aged 45-65 years in good health and CMV-seropositive.

The chain is built from TRBV4-3 and TRBJ2-2, with 7 bases fitting TRBD1. Germline lookup yields CDR1 LGHNA and CDR2 YSLEER. The V gene end was trimmed by 2 bases and the J gene end by 0 bases; junction bases not matched to a gene: 3. The CDR3 extends over 16 amino acids. The CDR3 here is CASSQRQGTNTGELFF. The CDR3 region has the DNA TGCGCCAGCAGCCAAAGACAGGGAACGAACACCGGGGAGCTGTTTTTT.

The chain joins TRBV7-9 to TRBJ2-3; TRBD2 might be the D (6 bases). V was clipped by 3 bases and J by 6 bases, with 19 bases between them. The germline V gene has CDR1 SEHNR and CDR2 FQNEAQ (reference sequence). The length of the CDR3 is 16 residues. The DNA for the CDR3 is TGTGCCAGCAGCTTTTTCGGCGGGAAATTGGTTGATACGCAGTATTTT. It encodes CASSFFGGKLVDTQYF.

The chain carries TRBV11-3 and TRBJ2-3, with a weak D call TRBD1 (6 bases). This CDR3 has 14 residues. Trimming left V 5 bases short and J 4 bases short, with 13 bases between. Germline V gives CDR1 SGHNT, CDR2 YENEEA. Written as DNA, the CDR3 is TGTGCCAGCAGCCCCCGACAGGTGCCAGATACGCAGTATTTT. Translation gives CASSPRQVPDTQYF.

This clone appeared a single time. The chain uses TRBV4-1 and TRBJ2-7; D perhaps matches TRBD1 (5 bases). This CDR3 spans 15 amino acids. Germline V gives CDR1 MGHRA, CDR2 YSYEKL. V was trimmed by 4 bases and J by 2 bases, leaving 15 bases between them. The CDR3 DNA follows: TGCGCCAGCAGCCCCCCTACAGGTCTCGCCTACGAGCAGTACTTC. It is translated as CASSPPTGLAYEQYF.

The chain combines TRBV29-1 with TRBJ2-1; 11 bases fit TRBD2. CDR3 length: 13 amino acids. Per germline, CDR1 SQVTM and CDR2 ANQGSEA. Trimming removed 6 bases from V and 9 bases from J; junction bases left unmatched: 7. DNA of the CDR3: TGCAGCGTCTTAGCGGGGGGGCGGGGTGAGCAGTTCTTC. As protein: CSVLAGGRGEQFF.

The V and J genes are TRBV2 and TRBJ1-2; D is unresolved. This CDR3 spans 15 amino acids. Trimming took off 3 bases at V and 5 bases at J, with 16 bases between the two ends. Looked up from germline, CDR1 is SNHLY and CDR2 is FYNNEI. The CDR3 DNA reads TGTGCCAGCAGTGAGTTTACCGTTGGGCCTTATGGCTACACCTTC. Translated, it gives CASSEFTVGPYGYTF. Using reference TRBV2 and TRBJ1-2 for the parts outside the CDR3, the full variable domain is EPEVTQTPSHQVTQMGQEVILRCVPISNHLYFYWYRQILGQKVEFLVSFYNNEISEKSEIFDDQFSVERPDGSNFTLKIRSTKLEDSAMYFCASSEFTVGPYGYTFGSGTRLTVV.

In its sample, this clone was seen a few times. Other DNA variants within this sample encode the same CDR3. This chain uses TRBV4-3 with TRBJ2-1, with 10 bases aligning to TRBD2. With 0 bases clipped from V and 10 bases from J, the junction kept 15 bases outside the gene matches. Germline V lookup: CDR1 LGHNA, CDR2 YSLEER. This CDR3 has 18 residues. This CDR3 is CASSQDSPSAGGPREQFF. Written as DNA, the CDR3 is TGCGCCAGCAGCCAAGATTCCCCCTCAGCGGGAGGGCCACGAGAGCAGTTCTTC.